This T cell receptor beta chain stems from a study of T cells after yellow fever vaccination. Findings of the study overall: Clonotypes found in both CD4 and CD8 compartments made up a small share. Repertoires obtained by FACS sorting could include abundant clonotypes that entered as contaminants from the bulk population. Re-detected after boosting: most primary clones, around 96% of CD4 and roughly 88% of CD8. Peaking faster, on day 5 versus 15, the secondary response was nonetheless weaker.

This CDR3 has 13 amino acids. V was clipped by 6 bases and J by 10 bases; unmatched bases: 8. This clonotype appeared many times. The antigen remains unidentified. One entry per CDR3 protein, called by TCRdb with MiXCR from the 5' RACE reads. The sample carries under 250,000 distinct CDR3 sequences, approximately 3% recorded once. The J gene is TRBJ2-4, the V gene TRBV12-3 or TRBV12-4, with TRBD2 identical over 8 bases. Sequencing used CD4+ T cells sorted from PBMCs, obtained 10 days after the yellow fever booster vaccination. The receptor comes from a man aged 18 to 29 who received the YFV17D yellow fever vaccine. CDR3 sequence: CASSPGLAYIQYF. The CDR3 coding sequence is TGTGCCAGCAGCCCAGGACTAGCTTATATTCAGTACTTC.